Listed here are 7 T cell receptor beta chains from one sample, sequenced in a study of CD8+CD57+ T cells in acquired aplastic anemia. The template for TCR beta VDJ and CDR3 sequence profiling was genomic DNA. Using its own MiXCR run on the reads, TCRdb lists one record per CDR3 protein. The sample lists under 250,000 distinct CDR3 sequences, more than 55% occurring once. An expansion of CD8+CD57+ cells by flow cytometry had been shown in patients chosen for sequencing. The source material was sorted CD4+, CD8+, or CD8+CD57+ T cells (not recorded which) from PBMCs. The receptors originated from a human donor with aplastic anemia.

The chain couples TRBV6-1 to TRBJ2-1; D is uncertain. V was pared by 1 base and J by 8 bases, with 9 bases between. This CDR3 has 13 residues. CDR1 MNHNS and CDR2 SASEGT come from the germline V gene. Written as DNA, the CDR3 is TGTGCCAGCAGTGAAGTGAGACCCCATGAGCAGTTCTTC. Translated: CASSEVRPHEQFF.

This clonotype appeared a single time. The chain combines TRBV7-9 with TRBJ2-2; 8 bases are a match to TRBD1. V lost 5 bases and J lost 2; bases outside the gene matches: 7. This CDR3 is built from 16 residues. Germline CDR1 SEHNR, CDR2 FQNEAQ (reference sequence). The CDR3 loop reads CASSEFDRGNTGELFF. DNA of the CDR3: TGTGCCAGCAGCGAATTCGACAGGGGCAACACCGGGGAGCTGTTTTTT. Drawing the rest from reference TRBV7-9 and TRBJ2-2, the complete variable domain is DTGVSQNPRHKITKRGQNVTFRCDPISEHNRLYWYRQTLGQGPEFLTYFQNEAQLEKSRLLSDRFSAERPKGSFSTLEIQRTEQGDSAMYLCASSEFDRGNTGELFFGEGSRLTVL.

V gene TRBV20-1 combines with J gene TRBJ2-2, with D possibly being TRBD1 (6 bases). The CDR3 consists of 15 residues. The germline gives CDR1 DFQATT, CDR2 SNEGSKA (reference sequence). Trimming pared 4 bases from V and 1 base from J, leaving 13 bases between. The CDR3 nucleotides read TGCAGTGCTATATTCGGACAGCTGAACACCGGGGAGCTGTTTTTT. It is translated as CSAIFGQLNTGELFF.

The CDR3 loop reads CSAIGGSTNEKLFF. CDR3 in DNA: TGCAGTGCTATCGGGGGGTCTACTAATGAAAAACTGTTTTTT. V and J are TRBV20-1 and TRBJ1-4; possible D gene TRBD1, 5 bases. In germline, CDR1 is DFQATT, CDR2 SNEGSKA (reference sequence). Trimming left V 4 bases short and J 2 bases short, with 11 bases between. The CDR3 is made up of 14 amino acids.

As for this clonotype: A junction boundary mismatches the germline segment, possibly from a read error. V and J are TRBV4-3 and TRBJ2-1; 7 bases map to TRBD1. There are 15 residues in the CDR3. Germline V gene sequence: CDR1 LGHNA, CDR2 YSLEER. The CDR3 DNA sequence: TGCGCCAGCAGCCAAGATAGGGACAGCCAAGAGACCCAGAACTTC. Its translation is CASSQDRDSQETQNF.

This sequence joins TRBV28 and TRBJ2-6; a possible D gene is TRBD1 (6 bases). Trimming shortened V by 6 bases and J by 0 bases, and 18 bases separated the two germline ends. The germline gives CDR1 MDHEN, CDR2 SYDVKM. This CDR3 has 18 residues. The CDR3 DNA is TGTGCCAGCAGGATTGACAGGCTCAAACCCTCTGGGGCCAACGTCCTGACTTTC. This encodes CASRIDRLKPSGANVLTF.

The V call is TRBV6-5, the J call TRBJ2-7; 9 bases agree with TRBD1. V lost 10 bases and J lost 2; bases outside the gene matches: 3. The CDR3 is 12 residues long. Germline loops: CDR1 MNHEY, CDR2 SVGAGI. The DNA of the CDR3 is TGTGCCACGCGACAGGGGGCCTACGAGCAGTACTTC. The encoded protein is CATRQGAYEQYF.